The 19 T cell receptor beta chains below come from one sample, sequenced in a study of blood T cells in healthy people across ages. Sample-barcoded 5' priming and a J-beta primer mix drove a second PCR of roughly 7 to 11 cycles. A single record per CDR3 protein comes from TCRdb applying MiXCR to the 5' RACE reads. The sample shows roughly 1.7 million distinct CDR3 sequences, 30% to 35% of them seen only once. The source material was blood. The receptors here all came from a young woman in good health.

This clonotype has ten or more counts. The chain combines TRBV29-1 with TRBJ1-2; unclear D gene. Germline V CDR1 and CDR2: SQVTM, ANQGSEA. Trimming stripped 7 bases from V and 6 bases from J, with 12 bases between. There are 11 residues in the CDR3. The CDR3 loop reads CSALSYHGYTF. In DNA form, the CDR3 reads TGCAGCGCGCTGAGTTATCATGGCTACACCTTC. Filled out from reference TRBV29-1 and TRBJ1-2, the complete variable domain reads SAVISQKPSRDICQRGTSLTIQCQVDSQVTMMFWYRQQPGQSLTLIATANQGSEATYESGFVIDKFPISRPNLTFSTLTVSNMSPEDSSIYLCSALSYHGYTFGSGTRLTVV.

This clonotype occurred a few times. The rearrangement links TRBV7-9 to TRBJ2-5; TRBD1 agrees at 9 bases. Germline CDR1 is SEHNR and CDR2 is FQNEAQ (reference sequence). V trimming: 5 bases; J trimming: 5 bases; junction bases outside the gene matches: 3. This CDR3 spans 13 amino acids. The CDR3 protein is CASSRDRAETQYF. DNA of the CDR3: TGTGCCAGCAGCCGGGACAGGGCGGAGACCCAGTACTTC.

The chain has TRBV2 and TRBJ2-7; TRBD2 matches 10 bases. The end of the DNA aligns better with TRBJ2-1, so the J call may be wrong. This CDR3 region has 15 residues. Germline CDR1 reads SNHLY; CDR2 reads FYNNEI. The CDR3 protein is CASSAWPSGRYEQFF. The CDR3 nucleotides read TGTGCCAGCAGTGCTTGGCCTAGCGGGAGATACGAGCAGTTCTTC.

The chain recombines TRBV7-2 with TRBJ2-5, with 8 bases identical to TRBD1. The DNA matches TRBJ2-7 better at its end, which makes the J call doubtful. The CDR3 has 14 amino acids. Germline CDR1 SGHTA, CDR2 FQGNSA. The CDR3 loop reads CASSIDRGAVEQYF. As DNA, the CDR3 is TGTGCCAGCAGTATAGACAGGGGAGCGGTCGAGCAGTACTTC.

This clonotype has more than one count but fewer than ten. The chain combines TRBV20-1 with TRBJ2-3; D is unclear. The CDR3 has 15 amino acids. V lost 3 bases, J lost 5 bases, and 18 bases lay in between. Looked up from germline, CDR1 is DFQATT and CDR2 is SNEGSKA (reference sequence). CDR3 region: CSARISSGPGDTQYF. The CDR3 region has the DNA TGCAGTGCTAGGATCTCGTCGGGCCCGGGAGATACGCAGTATTTT.

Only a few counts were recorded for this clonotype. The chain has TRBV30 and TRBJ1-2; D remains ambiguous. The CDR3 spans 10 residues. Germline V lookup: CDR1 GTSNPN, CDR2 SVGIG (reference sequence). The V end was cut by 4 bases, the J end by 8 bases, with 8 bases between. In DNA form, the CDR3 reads TGTGCCTGGAAGGTGGCCGGCTACACCTTC. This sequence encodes CAWKVAGYTF.

Written as DNA, the CDR3 is TGTGCCAGCAGTACGGGCAAGGAATGGGTGACGAACACTGAAGCTTTCTTT. Protein: CASSTGKEWVTNTEAFF. V usage is TRBV25-1 and J usage is TRBJ1-1; D is ambiguous. Germline assignment: CDR1 MGHDK and CDR2 SYGVNS. The CDR3 has 17 residues. The V end lost 5 bases, the J end lost 1 base, and 20 bases lay between the germline ends.

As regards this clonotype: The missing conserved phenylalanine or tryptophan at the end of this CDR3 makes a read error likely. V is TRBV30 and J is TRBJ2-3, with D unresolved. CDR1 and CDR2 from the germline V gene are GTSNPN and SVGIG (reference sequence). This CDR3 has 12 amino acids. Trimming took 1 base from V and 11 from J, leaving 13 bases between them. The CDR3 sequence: CAWSERSEGQYC. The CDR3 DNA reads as TGTGCCTGGAGTGAACGATCGGAAGGGCAGTATTGT.

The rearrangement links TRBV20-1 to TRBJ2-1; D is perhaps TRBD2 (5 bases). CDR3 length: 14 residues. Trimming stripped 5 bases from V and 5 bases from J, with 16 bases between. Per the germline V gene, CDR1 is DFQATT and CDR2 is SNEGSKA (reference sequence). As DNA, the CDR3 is TGCAGTGCTCAGACAAGACGAGGGAACAATGAGCAGTTCTTC. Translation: CSAQTRRGNNEQFF.

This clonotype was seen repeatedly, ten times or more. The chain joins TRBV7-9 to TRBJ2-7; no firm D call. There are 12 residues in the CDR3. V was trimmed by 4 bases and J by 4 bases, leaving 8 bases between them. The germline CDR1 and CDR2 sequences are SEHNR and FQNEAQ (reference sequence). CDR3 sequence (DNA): TGTGCCAGCAGCTCCCTCGAGTACGAGCAGTACTTC. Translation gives CASSSLEYEQYF. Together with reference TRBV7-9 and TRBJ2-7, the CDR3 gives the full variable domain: DTGVSQNPRHKITKRGQNVTFRCDPISEHNRLYWYRQTLGQGPEFLTYFQNEAQLEKSRLLSDRFSAERPKGSFSTLEIQRTEQGDSAMYLCASSSLEYEQYFGPGTRLTVT.

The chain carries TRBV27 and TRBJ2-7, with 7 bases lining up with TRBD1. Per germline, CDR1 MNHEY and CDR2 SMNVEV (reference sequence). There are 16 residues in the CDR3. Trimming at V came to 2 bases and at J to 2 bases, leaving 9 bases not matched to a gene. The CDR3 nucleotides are TGTGCCAGCAGTTTAGGGATCACAGGGGTCCCCTACGAGCAGTACTTC. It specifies CASSLGITGVPYEQYF.

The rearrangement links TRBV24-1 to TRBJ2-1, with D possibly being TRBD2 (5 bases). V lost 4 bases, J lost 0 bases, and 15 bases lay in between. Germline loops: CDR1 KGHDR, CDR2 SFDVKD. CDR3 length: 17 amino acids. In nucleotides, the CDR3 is TGTGCCACCAGTGACCTCGGGGATTCTAGCTCCTACAATGAGCAGTTCTTC. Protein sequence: CATSDLGDSSSYNEQFF.

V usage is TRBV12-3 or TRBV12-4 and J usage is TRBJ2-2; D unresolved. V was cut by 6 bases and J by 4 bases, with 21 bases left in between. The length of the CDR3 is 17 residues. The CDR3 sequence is CASSPFLRVGCTGELFF. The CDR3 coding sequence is TGTGCCAGCAGCCCCTTTCTGCGAGTGGGATGCACCGGGGAGCTGTTTTTT.

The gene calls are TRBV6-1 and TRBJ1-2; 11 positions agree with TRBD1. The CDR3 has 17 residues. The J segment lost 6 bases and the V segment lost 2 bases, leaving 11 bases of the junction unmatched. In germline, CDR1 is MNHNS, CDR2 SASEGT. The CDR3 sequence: CASSEHGTGGFRDGYTF. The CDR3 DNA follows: TGTGCCAGCAGTGAACACGGGACAGGGGGATTCCGGGATGGCTACACCTTC.

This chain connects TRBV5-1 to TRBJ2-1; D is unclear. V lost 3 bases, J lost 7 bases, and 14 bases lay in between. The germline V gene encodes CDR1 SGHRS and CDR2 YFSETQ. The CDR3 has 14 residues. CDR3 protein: CASSWAETWNEQFF. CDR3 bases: TGCGCCAGCAGCTGGGCGGAGACTTGGAATGAGCAGTTCTTC.

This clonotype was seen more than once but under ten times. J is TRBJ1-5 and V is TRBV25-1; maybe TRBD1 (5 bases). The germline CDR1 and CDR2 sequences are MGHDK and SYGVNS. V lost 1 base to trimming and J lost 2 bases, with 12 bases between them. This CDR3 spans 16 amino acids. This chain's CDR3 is CASSESDSAGNQPQHF. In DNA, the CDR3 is TGTGCCAGCAGTGAATCAGACAGCGCTGGCAATCAGCCCCAGCATTTT.

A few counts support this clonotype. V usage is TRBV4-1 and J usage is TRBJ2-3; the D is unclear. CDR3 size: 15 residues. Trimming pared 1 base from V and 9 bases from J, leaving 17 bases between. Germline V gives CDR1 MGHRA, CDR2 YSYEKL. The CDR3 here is CASSQVAPPRETQYF. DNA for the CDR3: TGCGCCAGCAGCCAAGTGGCACCCCCACGTGAGACGCAGTATTTT.

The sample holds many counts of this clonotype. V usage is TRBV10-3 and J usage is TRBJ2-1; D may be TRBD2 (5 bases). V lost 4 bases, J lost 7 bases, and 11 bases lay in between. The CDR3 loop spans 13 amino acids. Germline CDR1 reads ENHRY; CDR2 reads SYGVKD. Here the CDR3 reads CAISGDRGNEQFF. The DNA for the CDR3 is TGTGCCATCAGTGGAGACCGAGGGAATGAGCAGTTCTTC.

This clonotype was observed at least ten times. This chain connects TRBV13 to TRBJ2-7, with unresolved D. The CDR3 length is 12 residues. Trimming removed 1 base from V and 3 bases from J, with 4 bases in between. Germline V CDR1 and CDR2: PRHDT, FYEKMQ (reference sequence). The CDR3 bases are TGTGCCAGCAGCTTAGTCTTCTACGAGCAGTACTTC. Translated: CASSLVFYEQYF.